The clone carrying this T cell receptor (beta chain) was counted a single time. Its specificity is not known. This entry comes from a study of cytomegalovirus exposure and HLA in healthy donors. Findings and caveats of the study: TCR beta V- and J-gene trimming, according to a later analysis, was linked to a missense DCLRE1C variant. TRBV6-2, TRBV6-3 and some other V segments were excluded as indistinguishable. For most TCR beta V segments, an earlier analysis put the productive rate at about 87% or about 30% of the time. Some TCR beta chains (about 180 of them) were listed as cytomegalovirus-associated.

The CDR3 spans 14 residues. Trimming removed 0 bases from V and 2 bases from J, with 7 bases in between. CDR1 SGHAT and CDR2 FQNNGV come from the germline V gene. The PCR employed 60 Vbeta primers together with 13 Jbeta primers. Clones were read by immunoSEQ multiplex PCR, and TCRdb kept only the in-frame ones, dropping some. The data hold some 120,000 clones, with roughly 66% observed a single time. The source material was PBMCs. This TCR came from a man aged 60-69 years in good health and CMV-seropositive. The chain combines TRBV11-2 with TRBJ1-2; D gene ambiguous. The CDR3 nucleotides are TGTGCCAGCAGCTTAGATCTCAGGAACTATGGCTACACCTTC. Residues: CASSLDLRNYGYTF.